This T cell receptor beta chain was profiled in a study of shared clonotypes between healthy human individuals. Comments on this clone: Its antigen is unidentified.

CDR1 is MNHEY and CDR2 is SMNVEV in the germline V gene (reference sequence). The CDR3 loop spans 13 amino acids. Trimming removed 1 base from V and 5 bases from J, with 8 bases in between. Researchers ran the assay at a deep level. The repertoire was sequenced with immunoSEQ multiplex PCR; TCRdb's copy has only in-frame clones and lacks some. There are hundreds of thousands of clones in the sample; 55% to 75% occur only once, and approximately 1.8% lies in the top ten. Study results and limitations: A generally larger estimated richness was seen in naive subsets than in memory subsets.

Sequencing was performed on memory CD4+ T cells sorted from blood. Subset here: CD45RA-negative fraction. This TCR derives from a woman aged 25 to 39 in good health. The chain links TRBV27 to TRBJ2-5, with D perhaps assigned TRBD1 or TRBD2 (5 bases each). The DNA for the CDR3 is TGTGCCAGCAGTTTATATGGGGACGAGACCCAGTACTTC. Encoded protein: CASSLYGDETQYF.